The 25 T cell receptor beta chains presented below share a single source sample, sequenced in a study of T cells in women clearing cervical HPV infection. Produced via immunoSEQ multiplex PCR; TCRdb's table is partial and in-frame only. This repertoire includes around 30,000 clones. Sequencing was performed on blood buffy coat. All receptors come from a woman between 18 and 75 years old with a cervical HPV16 infection that either progressed to CIN3+ or cleared (not recorded which).

With regard to this clone: Sequencing ends 3 residues short of the CDR3 end; the germline J gene provides the rest. The V and J genes are TRBV20-1 and TRBJ2-5; 11 bases fit TRBD2. The CDR3 extends over 18 amino acids. Germline lookup yields CDR1 DFQATT and CDR2 SNEGSKA (reference sequence). Losses at the gene ends were 4 bases for V and 1 base for J; bases not matched to a gene: 14. CDR3 bases read: TGCAGTGCTAAGGGACAGGATAGACTAGCGGGACCCCAAGAGACC. Protein product: CSAKGQDRLAGPQET. The complete CDR3 protein is CSAKGQDRLAGPQETQYF.

Remarks on this clone: From the germline J gene comes the end of the CDR3, since the read stops 3 residues before it. V usage is TRBV14 and J usage is TRBJ2-1; 10 nucleotides line up with TRBD2. This CDR3 region has 13 residues. CDR1 and CDR2 from the germline V gene are SGHDN and FVKESK. V was pared by 3 bases and J by 8 bases, with 1 base of the junction left unmatched. CDR3 DNA, as far as it was read: TGTGCCAGCAGCCACCTAGCGGGGGATGAG. Protein product: CASSHLAGDE. The complete CDR3 protein is CASSHLAGDEQFF.

Concerning this clone: The CDR3 extends 3 residues past the end of the read, so its final part is completed from the germline J gene. This rearrangement joins TRBV12-3 or TRBV12-4 to TRBJ1-1; 7 bases are a match to TRBD1. This CDR3 has 15 residues. V shed 5 bases, J shed 2 bases, and the junction held 8 bases outside the gene matches. The CDR3 sequence: CASSPRGDRNTEAFF. The CDR3 bases that were read are TGTGCCAGCAGTCCAAGGGGGGACAGAAACACTGAA.

A note on this clone: The CDR3 end falls 3 residues outside the read, so it is completed with the germline J gene. This chain links TRBV5-1 with TRBJ2-5, with 8 bases lining up with TRBD2. The CDR3 is 14 residues long. V shed 4 bases and J 3 bases; nucleotides not matched to a gene: 5. Germline CDR1 and CDR2: SGHRS and YFSETQ. The covered CDR3 bases are TGCGCCAGCAGCGAGCGGGGGCAAAAAGAGACC. Translating gives CASSERGQKET. In full, the CDR3 is CASSERGQKETQYF.

As for this clone: The CDR3 end is not reached by the read, which stops 3 residues before it; the germline J gene fills it in. The chain has TRBV5-8 and TRBJ2-4; weak D call: TRBD1 (5 bases). The CDR3 runs 15 residues. V lost 4 bases and J lost 3, with 14 bases in between. Germline V lookup: CDR1 SGHTS, CDR2 YDEGEE. The CDR3 DNA, read in part, is TGTGCCAGCAGCACCCAGGGTTTGGGCAAAAACATT. Its protein is CASSTQGLGKNI. The whole CDR3 protein reads CASSTQGLGKNIQYF.

Notes on this clone: The CDR3 extends 3 residues past the end of the read, so its final part is completed from the germline J gene. The chain joins TRBV6-2 or TRBV6-3 to TRBJ1-1; TRBD1 is a possible D gene (6 bases). Trimming removed 7 bases from V and 6 bases from J, with 18 bases in between. The CDR3 is made up of 14 amino acids. Germline CDR1 and CDR2: MNHEY and SVGEGT. The sequenced CDR3 bases are TGTGCCAGCACCCTATCGCACAGGGTTTCTGAA. This translates into CASTLSHRVSE. The CDR3 reads in full as CASTLSHRVSEAFF.

About this clone itself: The sequenced fragment ends 3 residues before the CDR3 boundary, so the rest is inferred from the germline J gene. This CDR3 is also generated by other DNA sequences in the sample. The chain joins TRBV6-1 to TRBJ2-7; TRBD1 matches 8 bases. CDR1 MNHNS and CDR2 SASEGT come from the germline V gene. V was pared by 4 bases and J by 6 bases, with 5 bases of the junction left unmatched. The CDR3 has 13 amino acids. CDR3 bases read: TGTGCCAGCAGTGGACAGGGGAGAATCGAG. It is translated as CASSGQGRIE. The CDR3 in its entirety is CASSGQGRIEQYF.

A note on this clone: The sequenced fragment ends 3 residues before the CDR3 boundary, so the rest is inferred from the germline J gene. The chain recombines TRBV28 with TRBJ1-4; 8 bases line up with TRBD1. Germline assignment: CDR1 MDHEN and CDR2 SYDVKM. The CDR3 totals 15 residues. The CDR3 sequence is CASTPSGTGRRGLFF. Incomplete CDR3 DNA: TGTGCCAGCACCCCTTCCGGGACAGGTCGCAGGGGA.

The CDR3 loop is CSASVASGGADTQYF. The CDR3 bases that were read are TGCAGTGCTAGTGTCGCTAGCGGGGGGGCAGATACG. The J gene is TRBJ2-3, the V gene TRBV20-1; 12 bases fit TRBD2. The sequenced fragment ends 3 residues before the CDR3 boundary, so the rest is inferred from the germline J gene. J was trimmed by 4 bases and V by 3 bases; bases with no gene match: 5. The V gene's germline CDR1 is DFQATT and CDR2 SNEGSKA (reference sequence). This CDR3 has 15 residues.

Points on this clone: Read coverage stops 3 residues before the CDR3 terminus; the germline J gene supplies the remainder. The V and J genes are TRBV27 and TRBJ2-7, with 9 bases fitting TRBD2. This CDR3 spans 13 amino acids. Looked up from germline, CDR1 is MNHEY and CDR2 is SMNVEV (reference sequence). V lost 5 bases, J lost 6 bases, and 5 bases stayed unmatched. This CDR3 reads CASSRTSAAEQYF. CDR3 DNA, as far as it was read: TGTGCCAGCAGTCGGACTAGCGCGGCCGAG.

As concerns this clone: Read data end 3 residues before the CDR3 end; the end is taken from the germline J gene. The rearrangement uses TRBV7-2 and TRBJ1-1, with 8 positions matching TRBD1. Germline V gene lookup returns CDR1 SGHTA and CDR2 FQGNSA. V shed 5 bases, J shed 0 bases, and the junction held 5 bases outside the gene matches. This CDR3 is 15 amino acids long. The DNA read from the CDR3 is TGTGCCAGCAGCCCCCGACAGGGGCTGAACACTGAA. Translating gives CASSPRQGLNTE. The whole CDR3 protein reads CASSPRQGLNTEAFF.

As for this clone: The read halts 3 residues ahead of the CDR3 end, with the missing end drawn from the germline J gene. The gene calls are TRBV2 and TRBJ2-2; 7 nucleotides match TRBD1. The length of the CDR3 is 14 residues. Germline assignment: CDR1 SNHLY and CDR2 FYNNEI. V was pared by 9 bases and J by 3 bases, with 7 bases of the junction left unmatched. CDR3 DNA, as far as it was read: TGTGCCAGAAAAGGGGGCGCTGACACCGGGGAG. It specifies CARKGGADTGE. The CDR3, in full, reads CARKGGADTGELFF.

Concerning this clone: From the germline J gene comes the end of the CDR3, since the read stops 3 residues before it. V is TRBV6-1 and J is TRBJ1-1, with D uncertain. Trimming pared 2 bases from V and 4 bases from J, leaving 8 bases between. Germline CDR1 and CDR2: MNHNS and SASEGT. The CDR3 has 13 amino acids. CDR3 in amino acids: CASSEIGVTEAFF. CDR3 DNA (partial): TGTGCCAGCAGTGAAATCGGGGTCACTGAA.

In regard to this clone: Read coverage stops 3 residues before the CDR3 terminus; the germline J gene supplies the remainder. The J gene is TRBJ2-7, the V gene TRBV29-1; D is perhaps TRBD1 (6 bases). The CDR3 covers 13 residues. V lost 5 bases and J lost 2, with 13 bases in between. The germline gives CDR1 SQVTM, CDR2 ANQGSEA. The CDR3 here is CSVLQGYPYEQYF. The covered CDR3 bases are TGCAGCGTTCTACAGGGATACCCCTACGAG.

A word on this clone: The read comes to an end 3 residues before the CDR3 does, leaving the germline J gene to fill in the end. J is TRBJ2-7 and V is TRBV20-1, with TRBD1 as a possible D gene (5 bases). Germline V gene sequence: CDR1 DFQATT, CDR2 SNEGSKA (reference sequence). Deletions cut 3 bases from V and 2 bases from J, with 8 bases between. The CDR3 runs to 12 residues. The part of the CDR3 DNA that was read is TGCAGTGCTAGTGACAGTACCTACGAG. Translating gives CSASDSTYE. The CDR3, in full, reads CSASDSTYEQYF.

CDR3 DNA, as far as it was read: TGTGCCAGCAGCTTAGCGGGACTATCCTACGAG. Its protein product is CASSLAGLSYE. The whole CDR3 sequence is CASSLAGLSYEQYF. The chain uses TRBV7-9 and TRBJ2-7; 7 positions agree with TRBD2. The read terminates 3 residues ahead of where the CDR3 ends, so the germline J gene completes it. The V gene's germline CDR1 is SEHNR and CDR2 FQNEAQ (reference sequence). This CDR3 contains 14 residues. Trimming cost V 0 bases and J 1 base; bases outside gene matches: 0.

Comments on this clone: The read ends 3 residues shy of where the CDR3 ends; the end is completed using the germline J gene. The rearrangement joins TRBV7-9 to TRBJ1-5; 7 positions agree with TRBD1. J was trimmed by 0 bases and V by 5 bases; bases with no gene match: 4. CDR1 is SEHNR, CDR2 FQNEAQ, per germline (reference sequence). There are 15 residues in the CDR3. The CDR3 DNA, read in part, is TGTGCCAGCAGCCTCAGGGGGGATAGCAATCAGCCC. It specifies CASSLRGDSNQP. The entire CDR3 reads CASSLRGDSNQPQHF.

In regard to this clone: Coverage ceases 3 residues before the CDR3 finishes, and the germline J gene fills in the end. The chain links TRBV20-1 to TRBJ2-3; 8 nucleotides line up with TRBD2. V shed 3 bases and J 5 bases; nucleotides not matched to a gene: 10. There are 15 residues in the CDR3. CDR1 DFQATT and CDR2 SNEGSKA come from the germline V gene (reference sequence). CDR3 DNA (partial): TGCAGTGCTAGTACGGGGGGGCCTTTGAAAGATACG. It translates to CSASTGGPLKDT. The CDR3 in its entirety is CSASTGGPLKDTQYF.

On this clone itself: The CDR3 end falls 3 residues outside the read, so it is completed with the germline J gene. The chain has TRBV3-1 (or the pseudogene TRBV3-2) and TRBJ1-1; perhaps TRBD1 as D (5 bases). The germline V gene encodes CDR1 LGHDT and CDR2 YNNKEL (reference sequence). This CDR3 is 14 amino acids long. The V end was cut by 4 bases, the J end by 2 bases, with 11 bases between. CDR3 bases read: TGTGCCAGCAGCCGGAAGGGGTATAACACTGAA. As protein: CASSRKGYNTE. The CDR3 as a whole reads CASSRKGYNTEAFF.

Comments on this clone: The CDR3 extends 3 residues past the end of the read, so its final part is completed from the germline J gene. The chain has TRBV19 and TRBJ2-3, with unresolved D. This CDR3 comprises 14 residues. Germline V gene data show CDR1 as LNHDA and CDR2 as SQIVND (reference sequence). Trimming stripped 3 bases from V and 2 bases from J, with 9 bases between. The covered CDR3 bases are TGTGCCAGTAGTATTTCTCCTAACACAGATACG. Protein product: CASSISPNTDT. The whole CDR3 region reads CASSISPNTDTQYF.

The CDR3 loop is CATSRTRTGGTGELFF. CDR3 DNA, as far as it was read: TGTGCCACCAGCAGAACCAGGACAGGGGGCACCGGGGAG. V usage is TRBV15 and J usage is TRBJ2-2; 10 nucleotides agree with TRBD1. The CDR3 extends 3 residues past the end of the read, so its final part is completed from the germline J gene. V was pared by 2 bases and J by 4 bases, with 4 bases of the junction left unmatched. In germline, CDR1 is LNHNV, CDR2 YYDKDF (reference sequence). This CDR3 is 16 amino acids long.

On this clone itself: The read comes to an end 3 residues before the CDR3 does, leaving the germline J gene to fill in the end. The J gene is TRBJ2-7, the V gene TRBV6-1, with 10 bases lining up with TRBD2. The CDR3 is made up of 15 amino acids. With 0 bases clipped from V and 6 bases from J, the junction kept 5 bases outside the gene matches. Germline CDR1 reads MNHNS; CDR2 reads SASEGT. The CDR3 protein is CASSEAASGSTEQYF. The sequenced part of the CDR3 DNA is TGTGCCAGCAGTGAAGCCGCTAGCGGGAGTACCGAG.

Details on this clone: Coverage ceases 3 residues before the CDR3 finishes, and the germline J gene fills in the end. The J gene is TRBJ2-3, the V gene TRBV6-2 or TRBV6-3; TRBD2 matches at 7 bases. Looked up from germline, CDR1 is MNHEY and CDR2 is SVGEGT. The J segment lost 4 bases and the V segment lost 5 bases, leaving 6 bases of the junction unmatched. This CDR3 has 14 residues. The sequenced part of the CDR3 DNA is TGTGCCAGCAGTGGACTAGAGTGGGCAGATACG. Translation gives CASSGLEWADT. The full CDR3 is CASSGLEWADTQYF.

Regarding this clone: The CDR3 end is not reached by the read, which stops 3 residues before it; the germline J gene fills it in. V and J are TRBV12-3 or TRBV12-4 and TRBJ2-1; 11 nucleotides agree with TRBD2. V shed 5 bases and J 5 bases; nucleotides not matched to a gene: 11. This CDR3 has 17 residues. CDR3 in amino acids: CASSPTPSGGINNEQFF. CDR3 DNA, as far as it was read: TGTGCCAGCAGTCCCACCCCTAGCGGGGGGATTAACAATGAG.

Regarding this clone: The read ends 3 residues early relative to the CDR3; the germline J gene fills the gap. The chain uses TRBV18 and TRBJ1-2, with a possible D match to TRBD1 (6 bases). The germline gives CDR1 KGHSH, CDR2 LQKENI. The CDR3 has 18 residues. CDR3 in amino acids: CASSPLPRTSGRDNDYTF. CDR3 DNA (partial): TGTGCCAGCTCACCATTACCCCGGACTAGCGGGAGGGACAATGAC. Filled out from reference TRBV18 and TRBJ1-2, the complete variable domain reads NAGVMQNPRHLVRRRGQEARLRCSPMKGHSHVYWYRQLPEEGLKFMVYLQKENIIDESGMPKERFSAEFPKEGPSILRIQQVVRGDSAAYFCASSPLPRTSGRDNDYTFGSGTRLTVV.